This T cell receptor beta chain was retrieved from a study of blood T cell repertoires in COVID-19 (dated by TCRdb to between 2020 and 2021). General notes on the study: Samples covering the acute and convalescent phases of COVID-19 were provided by collaborators in the United States, Italy and Spain. A de-identified subject ID, COVID-19 status, age in years and sex were almost always included in the sample metadata. The samples were drawn from two sources: the first 160 participants of the ongoing ImmuneRACE study, and 1,254 subjects contributed by 6 global collaborators. The repertoires were released in a freely available public database intended as a resource for research on the immune response to SARS-CoV-2. Deeply sampled blood TCRbeta repertoires from subjects exposed to, actively infected with, or recovered from COVID-19 were included in the dataset. HLA class I and class II types, where available, came from metadata supplied by the sample provider rather than from assay-based typing. The material from the prospective study consisted of cDNA or gDNA derived from T cells, B-cell-depleted T cells, or PBMCs. The paper as a whole reports these results and caveats: The quantity of clinical and demographic metadata differed by source and by participant and was supplied without curation.

TCRbeta CDR3 regions were amplified from genomic DNA using the immunoSEQ Assay, a bias-controlled multiplex PCR. The published analysis was carried out like this. Within the assay, amplification of reference gene primers was used to estimate how many nucleated cells each sample contained. To quantify the absolute abundance of each unique TCRbeta CDR3 rearrangement, sequence reads were collapsed and filtered. For each sample, productive Simpson clonality was calculated as the square root of Simpson's diversity index over productive rearrangements. As stored in TCRdb, this immuneACCESS dataset retains in-frame rearrangements with V and J assigned. A fraction of the clones does not appear; measured against another copy, unresolved V genes explain less than half of the discrepancy, and the remainder lacks a known reason. That table gives V, J and clone size, and the DNA gave D and trimming. The table for this sample lists more than 110,000 clones; about four fifths of them were counted only once. Together, the top ten hold 1.6% of the sample.

Trimming removed 5 bases from V and 6 bases from J; the gene matches leave 10 bases unexplained. From the cysteine up to the phenylalanine, the CDR3 has a length of 16 residues. The read is trimmed to its CDR3 DNA, 48 bases read in frame from base 1. CDR1 and CDR2, looked up from the germline V gene, are SGHVT and SQSDAQ. Enrolling through a virtual design, the prospective study's participants ranged in age from roughly 18 to 95 years and lived across around 25 United States geographic areas. In the prospective study, participants were assigned to cohorts based on the clinical history participants reported in a screening survey and a study questionnaire. Exposed participants were defined as having been in contact with someone with a PCR-confirmed or clinician-diagnosed COVID-19 case within 2 weeks of study entry. In the prospective study, mobile phlebotomists collected whole blood, serum and a nasopharyngeal or oropharyngeal swab from each participant. Additional blood draws and questionnaires over a 2-month period could optionally be provided by prospective study participants. Blood samples from the prospective study were shipped frozen or at room temperature prior to DNA extraction.

Concerning this clone itself: Its antigen is not yet known. No much larger clone exists at a distance of one base, and base qualities are not known.

This clonotype was sampled from a woman aged 18 to 35 who had been exposed to COVID-19. The sample was PBMCs or T cells enriched from blood (not recorded which). The chain joins TRBV7-4 to TRBJ1-4; 9 bases in the junction line up with TRBD1. The CDR3 in this case is CASSPVQGAYDEKLFF. The nucleotide sequence reads as follows: TGTGCCAGCAGCCCTGTACAGGGGGCATATGATGAAAAACTGTTTTTT.